Below, 14 T cell receptor beta chains from the same sample are listed, as sequenced in a study of T cell repertoires in cytomegalovirus infection. TCRdb redid the calling of the reads with MiXCR, one entry per CDR3 protein. Of some 200,000 distinct CDR3 sequences detected, approximately 19% appear once; the ten largest clones hold around 3.1%. Material: PBMCs. These receptors came from a human donor in good health (CMV status not recorded). Some clones in this sample may be carry-over from other donors' samples.

There are many counts of this clonotype. This chain links TRBV10-3 with TRBJ2-7, with D possibly TRBD1 on 5 matching bases. This CDR3 has 15 amino acids. The germline V gene has CDR1 ENHRY and CDR2 SYGVKD. Trimming took off 3 bases at V and 4 bases at J, with 16 bases between the two ends. Here the CDR3 reads CAISEDRRGAYEQYF. Written as DNA, the CDR3 is TGTGCCATCAGTGAAGATCGAAGGGGCGCGTACGAGCAGTACTTC.

This clonotype came up a few times. The chain combines TRBV29-1 with TRBJ2-1; 7 positions agree with TRBD2. V was clipped by 0 bases and J by 4 bases; unmatched bases: 6. Germline V gene sequence: CDR1 SQVTM, CDR2 ANQGSEA. This CDR3 contains 15 residues. The CDR3 loop reads CSVEDLGGGYNEQFF. For the CDR3, the DNA is TGCAGCGTTGAAGATTTGGGGGGAGGGTACAATGAGCAGTTCTTC.

This clonotype was counted only a few times. This chain joins TRBV6-2 or TRBV6-3 and TRBJ2-2; D is possibly TRBD1 (6 bases). This CDR3 is 17 amino acids long. V was shortened by 2 bases and J by 0 bases, with 13 bases between the two germline ends. Looked up from germline, CDR1 is MNHEY and CDR2 is SVGEGT. This chain's CDR3 is CASSYSRDTPNTGELFF. In DNA form, the CDR3 reads TGTGCCAGCAGTTACAGTCGGGACACCCCGAACACCGGGGAGCTGTTTTTT.

The chain is built from TRBV19 and TRBJ2-7; possible D gene TRBD2, 6 bases. V was pared by 3 bases and J by 5 bases, with 17 bases between. The CDR3 contains 15 residues. Germline values: CDR1 LNHDA, CDR2 SQIVND (reference sequence). The CDR3 nucleotides are TGTGCCAGTAGTATTTCCGGGACTGCACTCCACGAGCAGTACTTC. Translated, it gives CASSISGTALHEQYF.

This clonotype was counted many times. The genes are TRBV11-3 and TRBJ2-7; D is uncertain. The CDR3 has 13 residues. Trimming shortened V by 3 bases and J by 2 bases, and 8 bases separated the two germline ends. Germline V gives CDR1 SGHNT, CDR2 YENEEA. The chain's CDR3 is CASSFSITYEQYF. CDR3 bases: TGTGCCAGCAGCTTTAGCATTACCTACGAGCAGTACTTC. Drawing the rest from reference TRBV11-3 and TRBJ2-7, the complete variable domain is EAGVVQSPRYKIIEKKQPVAFWCNPISGHNTLYWYLQNLGQGPELLIRYENEEAVDDSQLPKDRFSAERLKGVDSTLKIQPAELGDSAVYLCASSFSITYEQYFGPGTRLTVT.

The genes are TRBV5-1 and TRBJ2-2; TRBD1 might be the D (5 bases). V lost 0 bases to trimming and J lost 1 base, with 19 bases between them. The germline gives CDR1 SGHRS, CDR2 YFSETQ. The CDR3 runs 19 residues. The CDR3 loop reads CASSLGFVGRAQNTGELFF. The CDR3, as DNA: TGCGCCAGCAGCTTGGGATTCGTGGGCAGGGCCCAGAACACCGGGGAGCTGTTTTTT.

V gene TRBV28 combines with J gene TRBJ2-3; the match to TRBD2 covers 8 bases. J was trimmed by 10 bases and V by 3 bases; bases with no gene match: 9. Germline V gene sequence: CDR1 MDHEN, CDR2 SYDVKM. The CDR3 extends over 14 amino acids. CDR3 protein: CASSFREGHTAQYF. DNA for the CDR3: TGTGCCAGCAGTTTTCGGGAGGGCCATACAGCGCAGTATTTT.

The rearrangement uses TRBV6-2 or TRBV6-3 and TRBJ1-5; 11 bases are a match to TRBD1. Germline V CDR1 and CDR2: MNHEY, SVGEGT. With V trimmed by 2 bases and J by 3 bases, 9 bases remained unmatched. The CDR3 covers 18 residues. The CDR3 loop is CASSYNTGTGGINQPQHF. CDR3 nucleotides: TGTGCCAGCAGTTACAATACAGGGACAGGGGGGATCAATCAGCCCCAGCATTTT.

This clonotype was seen many times. The V gene is TRBV7-2, the J gene TRBJ1-2; D gene ambiguous. This CDR3 contains 11 residues. V was trimmed by 3 bases and J by 3 bases, leaving 2 bases between them. Germline V gives CDR1 SGHTA, CDR2 FQGNSA. This CDR3 reads CASSFDYGYTF. CDR3 nucleotides: TGTGCCAGCAGCTTCGACTATGGCTACACCTTC.

This chain uses TRBV20-1 with TRBJ1-1; perhaps TRBD1 as D (6 bases). The CDR3 is 14 amino acids. V was pared by 3 bases and J by 2 bases, with 13 bases between. Germline CDR1 and CDR2: DFQATT and SNEGSKA (reference sequence). In DNA, the CDR3 is TGCAGTGCTAGGGCAGGGGCGGGAAACACTGAAGCTTTCTTT. Protein: CSARAGAGNTEAFF.

This clonotype was seen a single time. This sequence may be a read error, since a much larger clone differs from it by one base. The rearrangement uses TRBV7-2 and TRBJ1-5, with D perhaps TRBD1 (5 bases). Germline CDR1 and CDR2: SGHTA and FQGNSA. The CDR3 is made up of 15 amino acids. The CDR3 protein is CARSLQASLNQPQHF. CDR3 DNA sequence: TGTGCCAGAAGCTTACAGGCCTCTCTGAATCAGCCCCAGCATTTT.

The J gene is TRBJ2-7, the V gene TRBV11-2; D remains unclear. With 5 bases removed from V and 6 bases from J, the gap between germline ends came to 14 bases. Looked up from germline, CDR1 is SGHAT and CDR2 is FQNNGV. This CDR3 is built from 13 residues. The CDR3 here is CASSPDQTPEQYF. CDR3 bases: TGTGCCAGCAGCCCGGACCAAACCCCCGAGCAGTACTTC.

The V gene is TRBV6-1, the J gene TRBJ1-1, with D unclear. Germline V gives CDR1 MNHNS, CDR2 SASEGT. V was cut by 2 bases and J by 3 bases, with 13 bases left in between. The CDR3 totals 15 residues. The CDR3 DNA reads as TGTGCCAGCAGTGAATATGGTCGGGCCGACACTGAAGCTTTCTTT. Translated, it gives CASSEYGRADTEAFF.

This clonotype was seen once. The chain employs TRBV6-8 and TRBJ2-5; maybe TRBD1 (5 bases). Per germline, CDR1 MNHGY and CDR2 SAAAGT. V was cut by 5 bases and J by 7 bases, with 8 bases left in between. The CDR3 sequence is 11 residues long. The CDR3 protein is CASSGTGTQYF. As DNA, the CDR3 is TGTGCCAGCAGTGGCACAGGGACCCAGTACTTC.